This section outlines one TCR beta chain sequence together with its context. The data were taken from a study of blood T cell repertoires in COVID-19. Measured with immunoSEQ multiplex PCR; TCRdb has only the in-frame clones, and not every one. The sample has more than 250,000 clones, around 86% seen once. Trimming cost V 11 bases and J 3 bases, with 14 bases left between them. This CDR3 has 12 amino acids. Germline CDR1 SNHLY, CDR2 FYNNEI. The rearrangement links TRBV2 to TRBJ2-7; a weak D match, TRBD2 (6 bases). The sequence was obtained from a woman aged 18-29 years who had recovered from COVID-19. The sequenced sample was PBMCs or T cells enriched from blood (not recorded which). The CDR3 spells CACRDLDYEQYF. The CDR3 DNA is TGTGCCTGCCGGGACTTGGACTACGAGCAGTACTTC. Supplemented by reference TRBV2 and TRBJ2-7, the full variable domain reads EPEVTQTPSHQVTQMGQEVILRCVPISNHLYFYWYRQILGQKVEFLVSFYNNEISEKSEIFDDQFSVERPDGSNFTLKIRSTKLEDSAMYFCACRDLDYEQYFGPGTRLTVT.